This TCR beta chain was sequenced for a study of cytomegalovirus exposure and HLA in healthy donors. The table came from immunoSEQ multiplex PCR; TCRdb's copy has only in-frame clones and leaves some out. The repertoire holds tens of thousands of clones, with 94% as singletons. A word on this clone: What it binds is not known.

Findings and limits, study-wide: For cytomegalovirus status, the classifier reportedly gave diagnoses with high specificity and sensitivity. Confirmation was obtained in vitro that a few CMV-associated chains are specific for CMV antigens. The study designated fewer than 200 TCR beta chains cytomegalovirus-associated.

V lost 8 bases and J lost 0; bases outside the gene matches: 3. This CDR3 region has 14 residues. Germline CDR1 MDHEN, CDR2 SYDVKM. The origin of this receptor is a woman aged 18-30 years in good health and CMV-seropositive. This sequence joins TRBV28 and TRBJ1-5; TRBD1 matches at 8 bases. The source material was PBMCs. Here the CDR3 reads CASGTGGSNQPQHF. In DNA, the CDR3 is TGTGCCAGCGGCACAGGGGGTAGCAATCAGCCCCAGCATTTT.